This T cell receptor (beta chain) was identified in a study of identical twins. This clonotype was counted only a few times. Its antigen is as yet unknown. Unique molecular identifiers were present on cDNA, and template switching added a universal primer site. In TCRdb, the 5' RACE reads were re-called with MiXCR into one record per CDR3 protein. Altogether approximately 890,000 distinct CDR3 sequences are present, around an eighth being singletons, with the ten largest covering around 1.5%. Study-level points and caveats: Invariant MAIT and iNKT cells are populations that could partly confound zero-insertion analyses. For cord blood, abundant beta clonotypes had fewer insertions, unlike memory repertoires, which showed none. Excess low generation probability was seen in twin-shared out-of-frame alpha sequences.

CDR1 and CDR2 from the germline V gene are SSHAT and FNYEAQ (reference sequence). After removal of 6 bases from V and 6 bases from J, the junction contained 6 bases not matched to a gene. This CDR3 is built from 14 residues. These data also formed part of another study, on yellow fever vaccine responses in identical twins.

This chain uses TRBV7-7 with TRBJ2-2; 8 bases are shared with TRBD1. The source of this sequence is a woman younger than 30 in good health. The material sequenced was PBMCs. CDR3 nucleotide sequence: TGTGCCAGCAGTCAAGACAGGGGACCCGGGGAGCTGTTTTTT. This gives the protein CASSQDRGPGELFF.